The 5 T cell receptor beta chains presented below share a single source sample, sequenced in a study of early T cells in non-severe SARS-CoV-2 infection. One entry per CDR3 protein, called by TCRdb with MiXCR from the 5' RACE reads. The profile shows some 87,000 distinct CDR3 sequences, over 10% of them singletons. Sequencing input: whole blood. The receptor source for this set is an adult who was a healthcare worker with PCR-confirmed SARS-CoV-2 infection or an uninfected control (not recorded which).

Concerning this clonotype itself: Just one base apart from a much larger clone, this may be a read error. J is TRBJ2-7 and V is TRBV11-3; 9 positions agree with TRBD1. Per the germline V gene, CDR1 is SGHNT and CDR2 is YENEEA. The CDR3 has 14 amino acids. After removal of 4 bases from V and 6 bases from J, the junction contained 7 bases not matched to a gene. The DNA for the CDR3 is TGTGCCAGCAGCTACGGGGGACAGGGATCCGAGCAGTACTTC. This encodes CASSYGGQGSEQYF.

This sequence joins TRBV11-2 and TRBJ2-3; TRBD2 is a possible D gene (6 bases). Germline V gene data show CDR1 as SGHAT and CDR2 as FQNNGV. The CDR3 sequence is 15 residues long. V lost 1 base to trimming and J lost 7 bases, with 15 bases between them. The DNA for the CDR3 is TGTGCCAGCAGCTTAGGAGGTCTAGCGATGAATACGCAGTATTTT. Its translation: CASSLGGLAMNTQYF.

Many counts were recorded for this clonotype. The rearrangement links TRBV5-1 to TRBJ2-7; the D is unclear. Trimming stripped 0 bases from V and 7 bases from J, with 11 bases between. CDR3 length: 13 residues. Germline CDR1 reads SGHRS; CDR2 reads YFSETQ. The CDR3 sequence: CASSLGALLEQYF. The CDR3 region has the DNA TGCGCCAGCAGCTTGGGGGCCCTGTTAGAGCAGTACTTC.

This clonotype was picked up many times. This chain uses TRBV11-1 with TRBJ2-1; D unclear. The germline gives CDR1 SGHAT, CDR2 FQDESV (reference sequence). The CDR3 covers 14 residues. Between the trimmed V and J ends, which lost 1 base and 9 bases, there was a span of 13 bases. CDR3 DNA sequence: TGTGCCAGCAGCTTAGGGTCGGGTAGAAGTGAGCAGTTCTTC. Its protein product is CASSLGSGRSEQFF.

This clonotype has at least ten counts. The chain has TRBV5-1 and TRBJ2-7; D possibly corresponds to TRBD2 (5 bases). Germline values: CDR1 SGHRS, CDR2 YFSETQ. Trimming cost V 3 bases and J 3 bases, with 13 bases left between them. The CDR3 is 14 amino acids. CDR3 sequence reads: CASSSGGFNYEQYF. The CDR3 coding sequence is TGCGCCAGCAGCTCTGGAGGCTTTAACTACGAGCAGTACTTC.